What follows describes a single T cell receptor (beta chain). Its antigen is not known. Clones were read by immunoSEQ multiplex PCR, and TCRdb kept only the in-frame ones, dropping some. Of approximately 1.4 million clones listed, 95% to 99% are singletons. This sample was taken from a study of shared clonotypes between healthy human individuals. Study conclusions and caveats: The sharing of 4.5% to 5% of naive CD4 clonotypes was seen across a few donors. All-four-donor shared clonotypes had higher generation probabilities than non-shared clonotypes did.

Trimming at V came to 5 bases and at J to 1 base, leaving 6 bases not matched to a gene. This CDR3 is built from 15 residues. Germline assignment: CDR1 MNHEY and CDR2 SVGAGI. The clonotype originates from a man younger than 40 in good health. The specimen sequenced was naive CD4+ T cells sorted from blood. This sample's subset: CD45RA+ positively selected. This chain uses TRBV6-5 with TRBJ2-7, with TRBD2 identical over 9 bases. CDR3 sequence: CASSQLAGISYEQYF. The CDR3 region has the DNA TGTGCCAGCAGTCAACTAGCGGGTATTTCCTACGAGCAGTACTTC.